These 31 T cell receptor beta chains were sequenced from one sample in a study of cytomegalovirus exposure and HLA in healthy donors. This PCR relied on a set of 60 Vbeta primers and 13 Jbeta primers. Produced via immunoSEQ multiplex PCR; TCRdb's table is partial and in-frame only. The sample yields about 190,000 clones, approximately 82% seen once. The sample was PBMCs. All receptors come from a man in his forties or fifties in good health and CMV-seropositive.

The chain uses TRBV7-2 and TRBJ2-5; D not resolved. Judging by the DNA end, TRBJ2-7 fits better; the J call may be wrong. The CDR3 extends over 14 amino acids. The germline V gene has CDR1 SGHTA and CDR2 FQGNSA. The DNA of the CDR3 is TGTGCCAGCAGCTTAGCGCGCTCCAATTACGAGCAGTACTTC. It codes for CASSLARSNYEQYF.

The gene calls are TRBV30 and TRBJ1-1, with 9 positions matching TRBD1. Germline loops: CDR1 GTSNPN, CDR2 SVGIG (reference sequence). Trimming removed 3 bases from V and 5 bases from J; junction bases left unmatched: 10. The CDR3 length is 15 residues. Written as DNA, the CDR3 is TGTGCCTGGAGCCGGGACAGGGCCCCGCGGACTGAAGCTTTCTTT. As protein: CAWSRDRAPRTEAFF.

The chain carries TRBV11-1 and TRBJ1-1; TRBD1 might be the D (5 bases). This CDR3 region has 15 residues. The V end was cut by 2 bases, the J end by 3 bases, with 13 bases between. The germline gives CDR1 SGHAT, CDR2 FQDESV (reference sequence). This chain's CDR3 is CASSLFSGRDTEAFF. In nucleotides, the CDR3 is TGTGCCAGCAGCTTATTCTCAGGGAGGGACACTGAAGCTTTCTTT.

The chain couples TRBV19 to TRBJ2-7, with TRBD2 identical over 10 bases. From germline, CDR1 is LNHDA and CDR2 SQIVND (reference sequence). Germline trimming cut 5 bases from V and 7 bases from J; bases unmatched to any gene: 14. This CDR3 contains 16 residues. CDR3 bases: TGTGCCAGTAGTCCCCCTCCTAGCGGGAGAAATCGTGAGCAGTACTTC. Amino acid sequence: CASSPPPSGRNREQYF.

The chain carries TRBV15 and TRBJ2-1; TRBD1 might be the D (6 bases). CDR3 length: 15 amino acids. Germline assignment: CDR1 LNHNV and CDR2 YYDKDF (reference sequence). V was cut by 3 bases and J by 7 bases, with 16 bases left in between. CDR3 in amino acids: CATSSPAQGENEQFF. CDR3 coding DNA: TGTGCCACCAGCAGCCCTGCACAGGGAGAGAATGAGCAGTTCTTC.

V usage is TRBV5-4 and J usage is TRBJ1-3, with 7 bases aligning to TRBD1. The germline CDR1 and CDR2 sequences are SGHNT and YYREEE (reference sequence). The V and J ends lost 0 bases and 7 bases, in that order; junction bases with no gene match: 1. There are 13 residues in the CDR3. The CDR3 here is CASSLDRGNTIYF. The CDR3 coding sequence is TGTGCCAGCAGCTTGGACAGGGGCAACACCATATATTTT.

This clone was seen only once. The DNA of the CDR3 is TGCGCCAGCAGTGAGGTCTTGGGTCTAGCGGGAACCGGGGAGCTGTTTTTT. Residues: CASSEVLGLAGTGELFF. The rearrangement joins TRBV10-1 to TRBJ2-2, with 9 positions matching TRBD2. The V segment lost 2 bases and the J segment 5 bases; nucleotides outside the gene matches: 9. Germline CDR1 and CDR2: WNHNN and SYGVQD (reference sequence). CDR3 size: 17 residues.

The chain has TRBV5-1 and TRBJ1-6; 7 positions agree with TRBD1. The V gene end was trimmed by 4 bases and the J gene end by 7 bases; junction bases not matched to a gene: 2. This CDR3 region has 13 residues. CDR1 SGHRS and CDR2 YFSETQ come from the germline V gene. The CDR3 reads CASSLDRNSPLHF. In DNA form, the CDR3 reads TGCGCCAGCAGCCTGGACAGGAATTCACCCCTCCACTTT.

The CDR3 region is CSLGPGRDTEAFF. DNA of the CDR3: TGCAGCCTAGGACCGGGGAGGGACACTGAAGCTTTCTTT. The V call is TRBV29-1, the J call TRBJ1-1; D remains unclear. This CDR3 is built from 13 residues. The V end lost 8 bases, the J end lost 3 bases, and 16 bases lay between the germline ends. Germline loops: CDR1 SQVTM, CDR2 ANQGSEA. Full variable domain (outside the CDR3, taken from reference TRBV29-1 and TRBJ1-1): SAVISQKPSRDICQRGTSLTIQCQVDSQVTMMFWYRQQPGQSLTLIATANQGSEATYESGFVIDKFPISRPNLTFSTLTVSNMSPEDSSIYLCSLGPGRDTEAFFGQGTRLTVV.

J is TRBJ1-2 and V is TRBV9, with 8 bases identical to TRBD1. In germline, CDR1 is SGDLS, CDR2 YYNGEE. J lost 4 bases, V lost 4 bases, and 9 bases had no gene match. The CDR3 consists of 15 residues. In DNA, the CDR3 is TGTGCCAGCAGCCCCGACGCAGGGGGCAGCTATGGCTACACCTTC. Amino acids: CASSPDAGGSYGYTF. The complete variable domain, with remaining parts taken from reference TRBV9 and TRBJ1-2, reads DSGVTQTPKHLITATGQRVTLRCSPRSGDLSVYWYQQSLDQGLQFLIQYYNGEERAKGNILERFSAQQFPDLHSELNLSSLELGDSALYFCASSPDAGGSYGYTFGSGTRLTVV.

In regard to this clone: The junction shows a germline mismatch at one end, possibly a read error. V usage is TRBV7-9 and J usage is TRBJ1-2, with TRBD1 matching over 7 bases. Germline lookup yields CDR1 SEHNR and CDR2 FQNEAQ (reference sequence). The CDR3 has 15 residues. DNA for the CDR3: TGTGCCAGCAGCGTAGCTCCGGGACAGAGGGATGGCTACACCTTC. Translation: CASSVAPGQRDGYTF. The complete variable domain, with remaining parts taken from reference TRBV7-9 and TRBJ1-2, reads DTGVSQNPRHKITKRGQNVTFRCDPISEHNRLYWYRQTLGQGPEFLTYFQNEAQLEKSRLLSDRFSAERPKGSFSTLEIQRTEQGDSAMYLCASSVAPGQRDGYTFGSGTRLTVV.

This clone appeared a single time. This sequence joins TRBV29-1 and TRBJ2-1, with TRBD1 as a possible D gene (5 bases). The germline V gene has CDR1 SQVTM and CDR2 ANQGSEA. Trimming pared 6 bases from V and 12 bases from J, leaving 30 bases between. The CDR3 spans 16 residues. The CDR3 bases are TGCAGCGTGATAAGCAACACAGGTTCCGTCGAGTGGTTGCAGTTCTTC. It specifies CSVISNTGSVEWLQFF.

CDR3 coding DNA: TGTGCCAGCAGCTGGGGACAGGCCCCCACAGATACGCAGTATTTT. Its protein product is CASSWGQAPTDTQYF. The chain links TRBV7-9 to TRBJ2-3; 8 nucleotides agree with TRBD1. The CDR3 has 15 residues. CDR1 and CDR2 (germline): SEHNR, FQNEAQ (reference sequence). The trim removed 4 bases at V and 2 bases at J, leaving 5 bases unmatched. The full variable domain, in which reference TRBV7-9 and TRBJ2-3 provide the parts outside the CDR3, is DTGVSQNPRHKITKRGQNVTFRCDPISEHNRLYWYRQTLGQGPEFLTYFQNEAQLEKSRLLSDRFSAERPKGSFSTLEIQRTEQGDSAMYLCASSWGQAPTDTQYFGPGTRLTVL.

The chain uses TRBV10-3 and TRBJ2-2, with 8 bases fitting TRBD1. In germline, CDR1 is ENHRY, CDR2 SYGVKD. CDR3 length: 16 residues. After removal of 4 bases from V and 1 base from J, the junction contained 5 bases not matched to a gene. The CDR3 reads CAISVLGQENTGELFF. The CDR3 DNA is TGTGCCATCAGTGTTTTGGGACAGGAGAACACCGGGGAGCTGTTTTTT.

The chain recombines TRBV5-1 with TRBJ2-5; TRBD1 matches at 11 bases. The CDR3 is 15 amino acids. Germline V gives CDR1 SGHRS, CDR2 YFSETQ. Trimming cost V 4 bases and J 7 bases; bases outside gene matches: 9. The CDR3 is CASSLSGTGGRTQYF. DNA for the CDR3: TGCGCCAGCAGCCTTAGCGGGACAGGGGGTAGGACCCAGTACTTC.

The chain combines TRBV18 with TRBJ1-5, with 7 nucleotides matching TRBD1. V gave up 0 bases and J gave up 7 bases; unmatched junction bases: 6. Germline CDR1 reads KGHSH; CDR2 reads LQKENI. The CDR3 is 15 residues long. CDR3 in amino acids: CASSPPGGGEQPQHF. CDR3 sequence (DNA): TGTGCCAGCTCACCACCAGGAGGGGGCGAGCAGCCCCAGCATTTT.

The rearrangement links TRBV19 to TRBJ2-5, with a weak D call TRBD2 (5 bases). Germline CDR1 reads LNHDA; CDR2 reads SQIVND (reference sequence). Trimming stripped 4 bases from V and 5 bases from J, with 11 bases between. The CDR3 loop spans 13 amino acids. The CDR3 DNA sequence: TGTGCCAGTAGTAGGAACTCGGGGGAGACCCAGTACTTC. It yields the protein CASSRNSGETQYF.

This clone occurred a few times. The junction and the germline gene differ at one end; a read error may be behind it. CDR3 nucleotides: TGTGCTAGCAGTCCAGACTTTTACCAAGAGACCCAGTACTTC. Its protein product is CASSPDFYQETQYF. This chain uses TRBV7-7 with TRBJ2-5; D remains ambiguous. The CDR3 contains 14 residues. CDR1 is SSHAT and CDR2 is FNYEAQ in the germline V gene (reference sequence).

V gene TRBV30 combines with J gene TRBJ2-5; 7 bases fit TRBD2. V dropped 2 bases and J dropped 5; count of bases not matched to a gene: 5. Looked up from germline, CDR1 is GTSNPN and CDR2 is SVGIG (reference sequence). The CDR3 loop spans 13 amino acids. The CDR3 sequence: CAWSILGGETQYF. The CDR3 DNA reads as TGTGCCTGGAGTATATTGGGGGGGGAGACCCAGTACTTC.

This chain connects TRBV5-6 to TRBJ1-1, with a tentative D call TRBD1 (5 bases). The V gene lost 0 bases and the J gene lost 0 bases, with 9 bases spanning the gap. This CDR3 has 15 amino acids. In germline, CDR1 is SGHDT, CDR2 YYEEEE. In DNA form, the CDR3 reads TGTGCCAGCAGCTTGGGGGGGGTTATGAACACTGAAGCTTTCTTT. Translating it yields CASSLGGVMNTEAFF.

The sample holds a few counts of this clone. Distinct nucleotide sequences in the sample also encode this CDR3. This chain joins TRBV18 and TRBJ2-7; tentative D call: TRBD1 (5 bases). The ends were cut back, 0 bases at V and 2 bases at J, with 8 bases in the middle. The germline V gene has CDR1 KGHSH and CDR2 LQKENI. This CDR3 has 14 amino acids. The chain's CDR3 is CASSPPQVAYEQYF. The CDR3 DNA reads TGTGCCAGCTCACCACCACAGGTGGCCTACGAGCAGTACTTC.

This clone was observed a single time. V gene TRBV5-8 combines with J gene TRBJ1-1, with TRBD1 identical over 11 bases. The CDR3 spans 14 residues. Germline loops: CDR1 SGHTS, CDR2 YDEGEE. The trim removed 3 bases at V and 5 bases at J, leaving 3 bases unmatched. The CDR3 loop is CASSWTGGRTEAFF. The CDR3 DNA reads TGTGCCAGCAGCTGGACAGGGGGCCGGACTGAAGCTTTCTTT.

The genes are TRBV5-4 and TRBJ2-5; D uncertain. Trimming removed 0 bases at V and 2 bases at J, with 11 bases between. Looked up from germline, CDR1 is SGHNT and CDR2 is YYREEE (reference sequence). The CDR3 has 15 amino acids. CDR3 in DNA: TGTGCCAGCAGCTTGGGGAGAGGCGTTCAAGAGACCCAGTACTTC. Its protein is CASSLGRGVQETQYF.

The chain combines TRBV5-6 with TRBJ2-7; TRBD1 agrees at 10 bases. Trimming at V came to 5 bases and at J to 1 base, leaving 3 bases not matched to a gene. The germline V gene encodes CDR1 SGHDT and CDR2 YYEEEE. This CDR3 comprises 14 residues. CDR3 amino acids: CASRTGGASYEQYF. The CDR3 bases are TGTGCCAGCAGGACAGGGGGCGCATCCTACGAGCAGTACTTC.

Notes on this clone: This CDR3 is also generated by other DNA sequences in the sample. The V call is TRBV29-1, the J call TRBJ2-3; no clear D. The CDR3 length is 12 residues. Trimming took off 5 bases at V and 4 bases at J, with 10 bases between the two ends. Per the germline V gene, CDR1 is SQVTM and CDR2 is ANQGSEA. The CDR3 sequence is CSVTGGADTQYF. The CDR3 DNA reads TGCAGCGTTACCGGTGGAGCAGATACGCAGTATTTT.

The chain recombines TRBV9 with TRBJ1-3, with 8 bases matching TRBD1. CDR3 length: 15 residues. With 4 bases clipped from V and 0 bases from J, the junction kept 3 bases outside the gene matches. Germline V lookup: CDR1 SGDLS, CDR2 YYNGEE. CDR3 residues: CASSLGQDSGNTIYF. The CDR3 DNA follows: TGTGCCAGCAGCTTGGGACAGGACTCTGGAAACACCATATATTTT.

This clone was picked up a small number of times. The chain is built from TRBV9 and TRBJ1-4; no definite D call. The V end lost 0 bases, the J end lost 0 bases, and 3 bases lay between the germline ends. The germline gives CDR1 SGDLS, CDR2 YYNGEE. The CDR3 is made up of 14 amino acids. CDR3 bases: TGTGCCAGCAGCGTAGCTACAACTAATGAAAAACTGTTTTTT. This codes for CASSVATTNEKLFF.

The CDR3 nucleotides are TGTGCCACCAGCAGAGATTTCTCGGTCCAGGCCCTTAATGAAAAACTGTTTTTT. Translating gives CATSRDFSVQALNEKLFF. The rearrangement uses TRBV15 and TRBJ1-4, with D unclear. Trimming left V 0 bases short and J 4 bases short, with 18 bases between. From germline, CDR1 is LNHNV and CDR2 YYDKDF (reference sequence). The CDR3 spans 18 residues. The whole variable domain, remainder taken from reference TRBV15 and TRBJ1-4, is DAMVIQNPRYQVTQFGKPVTLSCSQTLNHNVMYWYQQKSSQAPKLLFHYYDKDFNNEADTPDNFQSRRPNTSFCFLDIRSPGLGDTAMYLCATSRDFSVQALNEKLFFGSGTQLSVL.

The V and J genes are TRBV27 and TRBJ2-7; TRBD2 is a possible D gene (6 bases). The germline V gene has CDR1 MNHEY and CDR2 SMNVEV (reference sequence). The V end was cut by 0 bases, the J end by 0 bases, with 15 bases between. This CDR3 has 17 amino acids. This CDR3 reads CASSLSYPGASSYEQYF. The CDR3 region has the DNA TGTGCCAGCAGTTTATCGTACCCGGGAGCAAGCTCCTACGAGCAGTACTTC.

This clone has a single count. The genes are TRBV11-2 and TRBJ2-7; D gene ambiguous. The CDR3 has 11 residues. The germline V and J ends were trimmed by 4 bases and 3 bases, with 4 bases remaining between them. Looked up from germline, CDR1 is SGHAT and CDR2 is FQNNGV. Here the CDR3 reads CASSSYYEQYF. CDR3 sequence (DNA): TGTGCCAGCAGCTCTTACTACGAGCAGTACTTC. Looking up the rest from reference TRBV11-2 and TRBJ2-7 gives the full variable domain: EAGVAQSPRYKIIEKRQSVAFWCNPISGHATLYWYQQILGQGPKLLIQFQNNGVVDDSQLPKDRFSAERLKGVDSTLKIQPAKLEDSAVYLCASSSYYEQYFGPGTRLTVT.

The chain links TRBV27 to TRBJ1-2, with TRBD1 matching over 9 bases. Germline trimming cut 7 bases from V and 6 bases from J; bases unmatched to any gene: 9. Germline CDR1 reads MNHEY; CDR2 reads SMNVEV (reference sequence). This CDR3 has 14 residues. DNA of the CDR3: TGTGCCAGCAAGTCGGACAGGGGAGCCCATGGCTACACCTTC. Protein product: CASKSDRGAHGYTF.